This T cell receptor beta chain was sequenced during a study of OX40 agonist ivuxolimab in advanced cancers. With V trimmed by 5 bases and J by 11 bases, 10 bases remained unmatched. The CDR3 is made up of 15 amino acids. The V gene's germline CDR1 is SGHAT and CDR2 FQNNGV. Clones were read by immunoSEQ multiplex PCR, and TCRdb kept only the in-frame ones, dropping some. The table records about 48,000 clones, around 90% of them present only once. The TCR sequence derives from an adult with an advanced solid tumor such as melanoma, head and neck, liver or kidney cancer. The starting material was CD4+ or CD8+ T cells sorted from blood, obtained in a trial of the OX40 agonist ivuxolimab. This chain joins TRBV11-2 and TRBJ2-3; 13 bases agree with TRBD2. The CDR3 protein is CASSQLGLAGHRQYF. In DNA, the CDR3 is TGTGCCAGCAGCCAACTGGGACTAGCGGGACATCGGCAGTATTTT.